These T cell receptor beta chains were read from a single sample in a study of blood T cell repertoires in COVID-19. The repertoire was sequenced with immunoSEQ multiplex PCR; TCRdb's copy has only in-frame clones and lacks some. The repertoire holds roughly 140,000 clones, with roughly 80% as singletons. What was sequenced was peripheral blood. These receptors originate from a man aged 55-75 years with acute or convalescent COVID-19. Both conserved end residues are part of each CDR3. The D gene is left open where the match is weak. Part of the rows lack a size; the others show once, few, many or a class for expanded clones.

.	TRBD1	TRBV3-1/TRBV3-2	TRBJ1-4	TGTGCCAGCAGCGGACAGGGTGAAGGAGAAAAACTGTTTTTT	CASSGQGEGEKLFF
.	TRBD2	TRBV5-4	TRBJ2-6	TGTGCCAGCAGCTCGGGGGGCTCTGGGGCCAACGTCCTGACTTTC	CASSSGGSGANVLTF
.	.	TRBV19	TRBJ1-1	TGTGCCAGTAGTATAGGGTCGCGCACTGAAGCTTTCTTT	CASSIGSRTEAFF
few	.	TRBV3-1/TRBV3-2	TRBJ2-2	TGTGCCAGCGGTGGGACTTTGGCCGGGGAGCTGTTTTTT	CASGGTLAGELFF
.	.	TRBV12-5	TRBJ2-2	TGTGCTAGTAGCGGCCTTTACCCCGGGGAGCTGTTTTTT	CASSGLYPGELFF
.	TRBD1	TRBV29-1	TRBJ1-2	TGCAGCGTCGGGACAGGGACTAACTATGGCTACACCTTC	CSVGTGTNYGYTF
few	.	TRBV24-1	TRBJ1-5	TGTGCCACCAGTGATTCCGGGGGTAGCAATCAGCCCCAGCATTTT	CATSDSGGSNQPQHF
.	TRBD1	TRBV28	TRBJ2-5	TGTGCCAGCAGTTGGACAGGGGGAAGAGAGACCCAGTACTTC	CASSWTGGRETQYF
.	.	TRBV4-2	TRBJ2-3	TGTGCCAGCAGCCAAGATCTGGAACAGGTTCGGGATACGCAGTATTTT	CASSQDLEQVRDTQYF
once	.	TRBV19	TRBJ2-7	TGTGCCACCAGCGTCACAGGGACCTACGAGCAGTACTTC	CATSVTGTYEQYF
.	TRBD1	TRBV9	TRBJ1-1	TGTGCCAGCAGCCCAGGGGGGTTAGTGACTGAAGCTTTCTTT	CASSPGGLVTEAFF
.	TRBD1	TRBV28	TRBJ2-7	TGTGCCAGCAGTCCCAACAGGGGCGAGCAGTACTTC	CASSPNRGEQYF
.	TRBD1	TRBV7-2	TRBJ1-2	TGTGCCAGCAGCCTTCAAACCGGACAGGGGGGCGGCTACACCTTC	CASSLQTGQGGGYTF
.	TRBD1	TRBV28	TRBJ2-2	TGTGCCAGCAGTGGACAGGGAACCACCGGCGGGGAGCTGTTTTTT	CASSGQGTTGGELFF
.	TRBD1	TRBV7-6	TRBJ2-7	TGTGCCAGCAGCGCCCGGACAGGGGGTAGCTCCTACGAGCAGTACTTC	CASSARTGGSSYEQYF
.	TRBD1	TRBV28	TRBJ2-7	TGTGCCAGCACTCCGACAGGGATCATCTACGAGCAGTACTTC	CASTPTGIIYEQYF
.	.	TRBV14	TRBJ2-3	TGTGCCAGCAGCCAAGGTGGGGCCCGCACAGATACGCAGTATTTT	CASSQGGARTDTQYF
.	.	TRBV4-1	TRBJ2-1	TGCGCCAGCAGCCAAGTTGTGCTAGTTGCCAATGAGCAGTTCTTC	CASSQVVLVANEQFF
once	TRBD1	TRBV30	TRBJ1-2	TGTGCCACGACAGGGGATAAAAGGACTGACTATGGCTACACCTTC	CATTGDKRTDYGYTF
.	TRBD1	TRBV7-9	TRBJ1-4	TGTGCCAGCAGCCGGGACAGGGGAAATGAAAAACTGTTTTTT	CASSRDRGNEKLFF
.	.	TRBV5-6	TRBJ1-4	TGTGCCAGCAGCTCCAAGTCGGGAGAAGCCCCCCGGGAGAATGAAAAACTGTTTTTT	CASSSKSGEAPRENEKLFF
.	.	TRBV28	TRBJ1-2	TGTGCCAGCAGCGACAGCTCCGTTTGGGGCTACACCTTC	CASSDSSVWGYTF
few	.	TRBV7-9	TRBJ1-2	TGTGCCAGCAGCTTAGCTGGGGGCAGGAGCTACACCTTC	CASSLAGGRSYTF
.	.	TRBV2	TRBJ2-7	TGTGCCAGCAGTGCCCGACAGATTTACGAGCAGTACTTC	CASSARQIYEQYF
.	TRBD2	TRBV24-1	TRBJ2-5	TGTGCCATCTCGGGCCTCTTGGTAGCGGGTGGCCAAGAGACCCAGTACTTC	CAISGLLVAGGQETQYF
once	.	TRBV6-6	TRBJ1-1	TGTGCCAGCCGAGAACAGGGGAACACTGAAGCTTTCTTT	CASREQGNTEAFF
.	TRBD1	TRBV4-1	TRBJ2-7	TGCGCCAGCAGCCAAGATTCCCTAGACAGGGCCTACGAGCAGTACTTC	CASSQDSLDRAYEQYF
once	.	TRBV11-2	TRBJ2-7	TGTGCCAGCAGCTTAGGTCGACAGGATCCCTCCTACGAGCAGTACTTC	CASSLGRQDPSYEQYF
.	.	TRBV14	TRBJ1-2	TGTGCCAGCAGCCAAGATTACAGGGACTATGGCTACACCTTC	CASSQDYRDYGYTF
once	.	TRBV5-4	TRBJ2-7	TGTGCCAGCAGCTCCCGGGGACTGCGATACGAGCAGTACTTC	CASSSRGLRYEQYF
.	TRBD2	TRBV5-1	TRBJ2-1	TGCGCCAGCAGCCCAGGGACTAGCGGGGGTGAGCAGTTCTTC	CASSPGTSGGEQFF